Listed here is a single TCR beta chain. With a much larger clone just one base away, this may be a read error. The data derive from a study of T cells in Graves' hyperthyroidism and ophthalmopathy. Germline CDR1 is SGDLS and CDR2 is YYNGEE. The CDR3 contains 17 residues. The V end lost 6 bases, the J end lost 1 base, and 22 bases lay between the germline ends. Amplification of TCR beta CDR3 regions was performed using RNA transcripts as template. An initial round of RT-PCR targeting the TCR CDR3 relied on the HTBI primer set. One entry per CDR3 protein results from TCRdb running MiXCR on the multiplex PCR reads. Of hundreds of thousands of distinct CDR3 sequences in the sample, around 13% were seen once.

The sequence was collected from a woman younger than 30 with Graves' hyperthyroidism. Sequencing was carried out using blood. J is TRBJ1-2 and V is TRBV9; D remains ambiguous. This CDR3 is CASNAPPGDTINYGYTF. DNA of the CDR3: TGTGCCAGCAACGCCCCTCCCGGGGATACGATTAACTATGGCTACACCTTC.